Detailed here is one T cell receptor (beta chain). The CDR3 sequence is 12 residues long. V was clipped by 7 bases and J by 7 bases; unmatched bases: 2. Germline V gives CDR1 SQVTM, CDR2 ANQGSEA. This record belongs to a study of cytomegalovirus exposure and HLA in healthy donors. The PCR had 60 Vbeta and 13 Jbeta primers. Profiling relied on immunoSEQ multiplex PCR, and the TCRdb table lists in-frame clones only, not all of them. The sample has over 100,000 clones; 75% to 80% are singletons. The TCR was taken from a male donor in good health and CMV-seropositive. What was sequenced was PBMCs. The chain carries TRBV29-1 and TRBJ2-1, with 12 nucleotides matching TRBD2. This CDR3 reads CSGGTSGNEQFF. The CDR3 DNA sequence: TGCAGCGGGGGGACTAGCGGGAATGAGCAGTTCTTC.